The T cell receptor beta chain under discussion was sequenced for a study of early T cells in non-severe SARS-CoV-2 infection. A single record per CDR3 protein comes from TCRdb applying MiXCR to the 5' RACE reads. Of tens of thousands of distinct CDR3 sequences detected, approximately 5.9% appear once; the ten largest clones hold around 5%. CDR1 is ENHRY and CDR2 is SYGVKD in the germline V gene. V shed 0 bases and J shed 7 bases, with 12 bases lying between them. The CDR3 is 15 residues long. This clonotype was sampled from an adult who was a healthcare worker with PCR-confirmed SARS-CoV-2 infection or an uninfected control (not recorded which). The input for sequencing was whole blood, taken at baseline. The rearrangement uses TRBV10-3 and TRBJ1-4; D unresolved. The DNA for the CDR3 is TGTGCCATCAGTGAGTCGGTGGGCAGCAGTGAAAAACTGTTTTTT. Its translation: CAISESVGSSEKLFF.